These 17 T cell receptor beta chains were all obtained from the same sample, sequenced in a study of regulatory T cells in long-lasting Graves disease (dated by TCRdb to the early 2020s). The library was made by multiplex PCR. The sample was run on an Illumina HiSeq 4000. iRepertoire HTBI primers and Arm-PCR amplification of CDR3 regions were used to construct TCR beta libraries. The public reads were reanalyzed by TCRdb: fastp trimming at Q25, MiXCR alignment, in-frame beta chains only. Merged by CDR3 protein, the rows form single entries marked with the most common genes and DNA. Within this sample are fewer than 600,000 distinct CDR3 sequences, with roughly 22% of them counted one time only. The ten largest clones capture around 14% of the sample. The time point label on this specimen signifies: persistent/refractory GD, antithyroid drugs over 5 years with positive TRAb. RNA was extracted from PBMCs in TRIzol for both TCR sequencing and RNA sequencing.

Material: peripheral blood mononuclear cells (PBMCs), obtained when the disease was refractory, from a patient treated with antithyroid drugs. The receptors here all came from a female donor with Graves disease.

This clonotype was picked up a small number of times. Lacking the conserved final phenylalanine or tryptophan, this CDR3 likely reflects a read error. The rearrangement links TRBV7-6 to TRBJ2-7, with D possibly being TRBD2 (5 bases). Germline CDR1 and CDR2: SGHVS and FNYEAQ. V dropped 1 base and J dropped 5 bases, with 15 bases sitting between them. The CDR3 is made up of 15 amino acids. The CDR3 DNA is TGTGCCAGCAGCTTAGTTGCCCAGCTAGCCCACGAGCAGTACCTC. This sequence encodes CASSLVAQLAHEQYL.

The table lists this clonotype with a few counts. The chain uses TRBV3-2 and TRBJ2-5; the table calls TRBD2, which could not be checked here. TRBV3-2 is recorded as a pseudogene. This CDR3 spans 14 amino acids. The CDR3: CASSQCPIRWAQYF. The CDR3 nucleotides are TGTGCCAGCAGCCAATGCCCTATACGATGGGCCCAGTACTTC.

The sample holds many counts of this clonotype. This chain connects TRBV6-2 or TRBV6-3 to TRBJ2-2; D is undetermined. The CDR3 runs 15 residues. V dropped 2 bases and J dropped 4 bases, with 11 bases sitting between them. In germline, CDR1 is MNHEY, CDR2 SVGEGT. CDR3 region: CASSYVSSFTGELFF. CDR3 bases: TGTGCCAGCAGTTACGTTTCTAGTTTCACCGGGGAGCTGTTTTTT.

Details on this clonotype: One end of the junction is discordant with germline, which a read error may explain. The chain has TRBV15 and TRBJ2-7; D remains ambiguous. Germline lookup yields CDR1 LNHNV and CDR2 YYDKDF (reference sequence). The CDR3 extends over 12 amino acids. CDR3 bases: TGTGCCACCAGCAGAGATAAGAGCGACATAGACTTC. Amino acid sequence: CATSRDKSDIDF.

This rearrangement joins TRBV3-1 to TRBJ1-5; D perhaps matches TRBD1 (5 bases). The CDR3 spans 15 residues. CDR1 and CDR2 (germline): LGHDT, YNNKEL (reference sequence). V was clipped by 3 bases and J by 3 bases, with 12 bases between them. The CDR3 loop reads CASSQGRSDNQPQHF. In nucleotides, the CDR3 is TGTGCCAGCAGCCAGGGGCGATCAGACAATCAGCCCCAGCATTTT. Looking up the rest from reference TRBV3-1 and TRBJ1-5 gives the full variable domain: DTAVSQTPKYLVTQMGNDKSIKCEQNLGHDTMYWYKQDSKKFLKIMFSYNNKELIINETVPNRFSPKSPDKAHLNLHINSLELGDSAVYFCASSQGRSDNQPQHFGDGTRLSIL.

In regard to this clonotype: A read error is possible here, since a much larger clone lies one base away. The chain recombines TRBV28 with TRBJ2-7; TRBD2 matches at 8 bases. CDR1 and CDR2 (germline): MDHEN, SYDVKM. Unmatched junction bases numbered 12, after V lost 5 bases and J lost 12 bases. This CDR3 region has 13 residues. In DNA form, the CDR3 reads TGTGCCAGCAGTGAAAGACTAGCGAGAGGGGTGTACTTC. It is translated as CASSERLARGVYF.

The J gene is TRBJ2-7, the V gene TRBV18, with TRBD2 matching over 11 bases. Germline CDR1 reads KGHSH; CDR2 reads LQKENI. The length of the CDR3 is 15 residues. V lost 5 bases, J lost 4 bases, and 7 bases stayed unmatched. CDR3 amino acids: CASSTSGSALYEQYF. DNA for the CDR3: TGTGCCAGCTCAACTAGCGGGAGTGCCCTATACGAGCAGTACTTC.

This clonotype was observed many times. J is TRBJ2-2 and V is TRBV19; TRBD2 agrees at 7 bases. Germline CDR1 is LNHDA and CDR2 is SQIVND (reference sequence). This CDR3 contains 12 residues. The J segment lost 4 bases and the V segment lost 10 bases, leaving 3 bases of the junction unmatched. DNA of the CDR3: TGTGCCATGGGGGGGATCACCGGGGAGCTGTTTTTT. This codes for CAMGGITGELFF.

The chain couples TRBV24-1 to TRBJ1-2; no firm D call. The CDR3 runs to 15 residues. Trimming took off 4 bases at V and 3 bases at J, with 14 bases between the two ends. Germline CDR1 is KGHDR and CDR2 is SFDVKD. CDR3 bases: TGTGCCACCAGTGAACCCCGGAGTGGGGACTATGGCTACACCTTC. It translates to CATSEPRSGDYGYTF.

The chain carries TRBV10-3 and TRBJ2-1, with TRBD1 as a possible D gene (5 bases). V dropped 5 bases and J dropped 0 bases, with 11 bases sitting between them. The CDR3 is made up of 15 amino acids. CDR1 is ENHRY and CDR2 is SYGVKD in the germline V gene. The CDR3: CAISFTGDSYNEQFF. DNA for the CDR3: TGTGCCATCAGTTTTACAGGAGACTCCTACAATGAGCAGTTCTTC.

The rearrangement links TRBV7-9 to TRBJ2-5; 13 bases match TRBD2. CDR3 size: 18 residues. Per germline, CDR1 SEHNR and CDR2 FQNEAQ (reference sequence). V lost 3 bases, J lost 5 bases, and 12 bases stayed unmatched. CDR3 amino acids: CASSLGTSGNWGRETQYF. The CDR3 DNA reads TGTGCCAGCAGCTTGGGGACTAGCGGGAATTGGGGACGGGAGACCCAGTACTTC.

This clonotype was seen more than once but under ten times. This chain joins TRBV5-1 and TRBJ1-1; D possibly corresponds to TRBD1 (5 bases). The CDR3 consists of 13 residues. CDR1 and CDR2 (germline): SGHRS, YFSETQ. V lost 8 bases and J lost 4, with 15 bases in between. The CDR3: CASNSAGGTEAFF. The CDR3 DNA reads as TGCGCCAGTAACAGCGCGGGGGGCACTGAAGCTTTCTTT.

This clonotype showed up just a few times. This CDR3 is CSAHRDWNTEAFF. The DNA for the CDR3 is TGCAGTGCCCACCGGGACTGGAACACTGAAGCTTTCTTT. The V and J genes are TRBV20-1 and TRBJ1-1; the D gene is possibly TRBD1 (5 bases). The CDR3 consists of 13 residues. V was pared by 6 bases and J by 1 base, with 12 bases between. Looked up from germline, CDR1 is DFQATT and CDR2 is SNEGSKA (reference sequence).

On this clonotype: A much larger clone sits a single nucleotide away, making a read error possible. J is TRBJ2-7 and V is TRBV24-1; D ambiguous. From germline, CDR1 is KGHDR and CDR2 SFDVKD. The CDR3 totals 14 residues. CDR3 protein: CAISDLHDDYEQYF. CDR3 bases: TGTGCCATCAGTGATTTGCACGACGACTACGAGCAGTACTTC.

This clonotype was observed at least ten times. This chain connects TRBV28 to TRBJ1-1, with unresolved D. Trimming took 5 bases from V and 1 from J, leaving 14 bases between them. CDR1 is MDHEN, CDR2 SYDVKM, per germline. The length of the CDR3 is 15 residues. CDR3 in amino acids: CASSDLRAGNTEAFF. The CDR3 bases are TGTGCCAGCAGTGATCTTAGAGCGGGGAACACTGAAGCTTTCTTT.

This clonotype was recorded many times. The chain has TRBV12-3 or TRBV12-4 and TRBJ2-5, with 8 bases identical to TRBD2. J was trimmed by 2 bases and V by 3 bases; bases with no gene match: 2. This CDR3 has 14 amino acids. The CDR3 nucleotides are TGTGCCAGCAGTTTCGTAGCGGGACAAGAGACCCAGTACTTC. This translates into CASSFVAGQETQYF.

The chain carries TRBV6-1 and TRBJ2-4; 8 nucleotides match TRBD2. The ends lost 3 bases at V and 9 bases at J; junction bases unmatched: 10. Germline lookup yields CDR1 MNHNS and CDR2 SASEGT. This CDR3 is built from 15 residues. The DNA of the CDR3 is TGTGCCAGCAGTGACCGAGACGGGGGGGAGAGCATTCAGTACTTC. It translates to CASSDRDGGESIQYF.